Listed here is a single T cell receptor beta chain. Its antigen is undetermined. Germline V gives CDR1 KGHSH, CDR2 LQKENI. Trimming took 6 bases from V and 5 from J; bases not matched to a gene: 10. The CDR3 is made up of 14 amino acids. This entry comes from a study of T cells in localized non-small cell lung cancer. General study results and limits: The study found T cell clonality highest in uninvolved adjacent lung, above tumor. Turning up in adjacent lung were a median roughly 62 of the top 100 tumor clones.

Data came from immunoSEQ multiplex PCR; TCRdb stores just in-frame clones and leaves some out. Of around 26,000 clones listed, around 90% are singletons. This chain uses TRBV18 with TRBJ2-7, with TRBD1 identical over 7 bases. The material was peripheral blood, obtained before any cancer treatment. The sequence was collected from a woman between 18 and 55 years old with stage I lung adenocarcinoma. CDR3 sequence (DNA): TGTGCCAGCTCGTTCCTACAGGGGAACCACGAGCAGTACTTC. This translates into CASSFLQGNHEQYF.